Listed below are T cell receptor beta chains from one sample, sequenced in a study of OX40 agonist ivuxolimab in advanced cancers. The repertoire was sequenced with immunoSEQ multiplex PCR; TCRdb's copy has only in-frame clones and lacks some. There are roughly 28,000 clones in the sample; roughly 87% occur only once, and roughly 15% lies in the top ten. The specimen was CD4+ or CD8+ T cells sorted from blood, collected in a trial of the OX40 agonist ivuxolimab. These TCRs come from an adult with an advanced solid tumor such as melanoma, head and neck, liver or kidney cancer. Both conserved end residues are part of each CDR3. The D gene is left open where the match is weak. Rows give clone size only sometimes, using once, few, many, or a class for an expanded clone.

TGCGCCAGCAGCCATCGAGACGGGAGGGCCTACAATGAGCAGTTCTTC CASSHRDGRAYNEQFF TRBJ2-1 TRBV4-1 - TRBD2
TGTGCCAGCAGTAAAAGCGGGGGCACGAGGGATGAGCAGTTCTTC CASSKSGGTRDEQFF TRBJ2-1 TRBV6-5 - TRBD2
TGTGCCAGCAGTTTTTCTAGCGGGAGACTCTACGAGCAGTACTTC CASSFSSGRLYEQYF TRBJ2-7 TRBV28 - TRBD2
TGCAGCGTTTGGGGCGGACATAGCGACTATGGCTACACCTTC CSVWGGHSDYGYTF TRBJ1-2 TRBV29-1 once -
TGTGCCAGCAGCCTTTCCACCCACCTAACAGCGGCCTACAATGAGCAGTTCTTC CASSLSTHLTAAYNEQFF TRBJ2-1 TRBV28 - -
TGTGCCAGCAGCCTAATACAGGGGGCGGGAGATACGCAGTATTTT CASSLIQGAGDTQYF TRBJ2-3 TRBV9 - TRBD1
TGTGCCAGCAGTGCTCACAACCCTTACGAGCAGTACTTC CASSAHNPYEQYF TRBJ2-7 TRBV6-4 - -
TGTGCCAGCAGGGAAGGGGGGTACGAGCAGTACTTC CASREGGYEQYF TRBJ2-7 TRBV2 - -
TGTGCCAGCAGTTCCACAATCTACAATGAGCAGTTCTTC CASSSTIYNEQFF TRBJ2-1 TRBV27 - -
TGTGCCAGCAGTGGGCTAGGGGACAGGGGGTACCATCGAGTGGGCGAAAAACTGTTTTTT CASSGLGDRGYHRVGEKLFF TRBJ1-4 TRBV6-1 - TRBD1
TGTGCCAGCAGCGTAGGGGACAGTTTGAACACTGAAGCTTTCTTT CASSVGDSLNTEAFF TRBJ1-1 TRBV9 - TRBD1
TGTGCCAGCAGCGAACTACAGGGGCCCTCCTACGAGCAGTACTTC CASSELQGPSYEQYF TRBJ2-7 TRBV7-8 medium-sized TRBD1
TGTGCCTGGATGTCGGGCAGGGATTATGTCCCCTCACCCCAGCATTTT CAWMSGRDYVPSPQHF TRBJ1-5 TRBV30 - -
TGTGCCAGCAGTCAATCGGGGGACTACGAGCAGTACTTC CASSQSGDYEQYF TRBJ2-7 TRBV27 - -
TGCAGCGTACAACAGGGGGGCTACTCTGGCTACACCTTC CSVQQGGYSGYTF TRBJ1-2 TRBV29-1 few TRBD1
TGTGCCAGCAGCGGCGGTCGTAATGAGCAGTTCTTC CASSGGRNEQFF TRBJ2-1 TRBV4-2 - -
TGTGCCAGCAGCTTAGCGCCGGGGAATACTGAAGCTTTCTTT CASSLAPGNTEAFF TRBJ1-1 TRBV7-3 - -
TGCGCCAGCAGTGAGGCGTCTAGCGGCGTCTCCTACGAGCAGTACTTC CASSEASSGVSYEQYF TRBJ2-7 TRBV10-2 medium-sized TRBD2
TGTGCCAGCAGACTGGGCGGACCGAATTTCGTGGCAACTAATGAAAAACTGTTTTTT CASRLGGPNFVATNEKLFF TRBJ1-4 TRBV28 - -
TGTGCCAGCAGTGAAAAGGCTAGCGGCTATTACACAGATACGCAGTATTTT CASSEKASGYYTDTQYF TRBJ2-3 TRBV2 - TRBD2
TGTGCCAGCAGTGACGGGACTAGGTCATGGTTCTTC CASSDGTRSWFF TRBJ2-1 TRBV27 - TRBD2
TGTGCCACCAGCAGTCCCGGACAGGGGGGACTACAATTTGAGCAGTTCTTC CATSSPGQGGLQFEQFF TRBJ2-1 TRBV15 - TRBD1
TGCGCCAGCAGCCGCACTAGCGGGCGCTACAATGAGCAGTTCTTC CASSRTSGRYNEQFF TRBJ2-1 TRBV4-3 - TRBD2
TGTGCCAGCAGCCCTCCGGGACTAGGTTCTTCAGATACGCAGTATTTT CASSPPGLGSSDTQYF TRBJ2-3 TRBV7-3 - TRBD2
TGTGCCAGCAGCGAACAGGGGGGCTATGGCTACACCTTC CASSEQGGYGYTF TRBJ1-2 TRBV9 - TRBD1
TGTGCCAGCAGCTTAGTTTTTTCGGCCAAAAACATTCAGTACTTC CASSLVFSAKNIQYF TRBJ2-4 TRBV7-9 - -
TGTGCCAGCAGCGTAGGTGGGAGTCCCCAAGAGACCCAGTACTTC CASSVGGSPQETQYF TRBJ2-5 TRBV9 - -
TGCGCCAGCAGCAAAGGACTAGCGGGAGTCCCGGCTGAGGATACGCAGTATTTT CASSKGLAGVPAEDTQYF TRBJ2-3 TRBV5-1 - TRBD2
TGTGCCAGCAGCGCTAGCGGGATCTCGTCCGATGAGCAGTTCTTC CASSASGISSDEQFF TRBJ2-1 TRBV9 once TRBD2
TGTGCCAGCAGACGTGGGACTAGCGGGAGCTCCTACAATGAGCAGTTCTTC CASRRGTSGSSYNEQFF TRBJ2-1 TRBV7-8 - TRBD2
TGTGCCAGTAGTATTTGGGGTGAAGCTTTCTTT CASSIWGEAFF TRBJ1-1 TRBV19 - -
TGCGCCAGCAGCCCCCCGGGGGCTGGGGGGAGTGGGACTAGCGGGAGGGCCCAGTACTTC CASSPPGAGGSGTSGRAQYF TRBJ2-5 TRBV5-1 - TRBD2
TGTGCCAGTAGTATTTATGTACAGGACGAGCAGTACTTC CASSIYVQDEQYF TRBJ2-7 TRBV19 - -
TGTGCCAGTAGTACCGCTAACACCCGAACAACTGAAGCTTTCTTT CASSTANTRTTEAFF TRBJ1-1 TRBV19 - -
TGTGCCATCAGTGAGACGGCCGATCCCCAACAGCCCCAGCATTTT CAISETADPQQPQHF TRBJ1-5 TRBV10-3 - -
TGTGCCTGCGACAGGGAGGCCGACTATGGCTACACCTTC CACDREADYGYTF TRBJ1-2 TRBV30 once TRBD1
TGTGCCAGCAGTTCAGGTGGACAGGGCGCCGGGGAGCTGTTTTTT CASSSGGQGAGELFF TRBJ2-2 TRBV28 - TRBD1
TGTGCCAGCAGCCTAGCGGGAGGCTTCAATGAGCAGTTCTTC CASSLAGGFNEQFF TRBJ2-1 TRBV7-3 - TRBD2
TGTGCCAGCAGTTTTGGTGGGCGCGGCACAGATACGCAGTATTTT CASSFGGRGTDTQYF TRBJ2-3 TRBV27 - -
TGTGCCATCAGTAGGGGGGGTTACTCCTACGAGCAGTACTTC CAISRGGYSYEQYF TRBJ2-7 TRBV10-3 - -
TGTGCCAGCAGCCAAGATTTACCAAGTTGGGGAAACAATGAGCAGTTCTTC CASSQDLPSWGNNEQFF TRBJ2-1 TRBV4-2 few -
TGTGCCAGCAGCCAAGATCTAAAGGGGTGGGGACAGGATATATACGAGCAGTACTTC CASSQDLKGWGQDIYEQYF TRBJ2-7 TRBV4-2 - TRBD1
TGTGCCAGCAGCCCGGGACTAGCGGGAGCGGATACGCAGTATTTT CASSPGLAGADTQYF TRBJ2-3 TRBV7-2 - TRBD2
TGTGCCAGTAGTATAGATAGCGGCTACGAGCAGTACTTC CASSIDSGYEQYF TRBJ2-7 TRBV19 - -
TGTGCCAGCAGTTTATTAGATTCCTACGAGCAGTACTTC CASSLLDSYEQYF TRBJ2-7 TRBV27 medium-sized -
TGTGCCAGCAGTTCGGGACTAGAACTGTTTTTT CASSSGLELFF TRBJ1-4 TRBV6-5 - -
TGCGCCAGCGTCGCTATGGGTCATCCCGGGTACAATGAGCAGTTCTTC CASVAMGHPGYNEQFF TRBJ2-1 TRBV5-1 - -
TGTGCCAGCAGCTTAGGGGAAAGACTAGCGAGTTATGAGCAGTTCTTC CASSLGERLASYEQFF TRBJ2-1 TRBV7-8 - TRBD2
TGTGCCAGCAGCTTGGACAATTTTTCACCCCTCCACTTT CASSLDNFSPLHF TRBJ1-6 TRBV7-9 few -
TGTGCCAGCAGCTTGGGACTAACCAAAAACATTCAGTACTTC CASSLGLTKNIQYF TRBJ2-4 TRBV7-2 - TRBD2
TGTGCCAGCAGTCCGAGGCCAAACATCCGCTACGAGCAGTACTTC CASSPRPNIRYEQYF TRBJ2-7 TRBV27 - -
TGTGCCAGCAGCTTAGATATCGGCCCCATCCCCAATGGCTACACCTTC CASSLDIGPIPNGYTF TRBJ1-2 TRBV11-2 - -
TGTGCCAGCAGTTTTATGAACACTGAAGCTTTCTTT CASSFMNTEAFF TRBJ1-1 TRBV6-6 - -
TGTGCCAGCAGCTTGGAGGGGACTAGCGGGCCCTGGGACAATGAGCAGTTCTTC CASSLEGTSGPWDNEQFF TRBJ2-1 TRBV5-8 few TRBD2